This TCR beta chain emerged from a study of breast tumors, draining lymph nodes, adjacent tissues. Study outcomes and limitations: Luminal-like breast cancer showed significantly greater tumor-nontumor repertoire similarity than basal-like breast cancer did. Compared with lymph nodes, tumors were less diverse; compared with nontumor tissue, more.

Using its own MiXCR run on the multiplex PCR reads, TCRdb lists one record per CDR3 protein. This sample has over 15,000 distinct CDR3 sequences, with around 58% found just once. CDR1 and CDR2 (germline): SGHTA, FQGTGA. V lost 5 bases, J lost 5 bases, and 10 bases lay in between. CDR3 length: 13 residues. A note on this clonotype: Its antigen remains unknown.

Material: tumor-adjacent breast tissue. The sequence came from a female donor with breast cancer. Some clones in this sample may be carry-over from other donors' samples. This chain joins TRBV7-3 and TRBJ2-1; D not resolved. The CDR3 reads CASSVDLHNEQFF. In DNA form, the CDR3 reads TGTGCCAGCAGCGTGGATCTCCACAATGAGCAGTTCTTC.